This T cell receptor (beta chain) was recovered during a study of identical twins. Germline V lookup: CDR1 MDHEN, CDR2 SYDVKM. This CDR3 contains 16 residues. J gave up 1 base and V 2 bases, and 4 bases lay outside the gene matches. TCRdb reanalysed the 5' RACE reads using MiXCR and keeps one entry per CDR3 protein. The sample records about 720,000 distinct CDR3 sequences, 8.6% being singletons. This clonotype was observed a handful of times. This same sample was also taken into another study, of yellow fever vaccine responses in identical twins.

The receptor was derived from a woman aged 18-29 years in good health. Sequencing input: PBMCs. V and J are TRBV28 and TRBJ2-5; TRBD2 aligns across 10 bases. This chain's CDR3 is CASSLDSGRAQETQYF. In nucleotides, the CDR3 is TGTGCCAGCAGTTTAGACAGCGGGAGGGCCCAAGAGACCCAGTACTTC.